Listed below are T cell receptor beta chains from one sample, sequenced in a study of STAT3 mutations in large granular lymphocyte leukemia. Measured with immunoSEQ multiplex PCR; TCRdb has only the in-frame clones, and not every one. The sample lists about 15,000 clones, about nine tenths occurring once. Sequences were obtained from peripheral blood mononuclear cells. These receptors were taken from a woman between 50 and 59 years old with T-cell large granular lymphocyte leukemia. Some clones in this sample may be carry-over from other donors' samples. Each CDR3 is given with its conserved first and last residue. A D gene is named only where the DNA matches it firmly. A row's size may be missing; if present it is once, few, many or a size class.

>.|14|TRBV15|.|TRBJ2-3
TGTGCCACCAGCAGAGATCGGGAGTCAGATACGCAGTATTTT
CATSRDRESDTQYF
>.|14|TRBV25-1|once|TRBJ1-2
TGTGCCAGCACCGACGGGAGGGGACGGGGAGGCTACACCTTC
CASTDGRGRGGYTF
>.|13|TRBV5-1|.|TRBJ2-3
TGCGCCAGCAGCTTAGGGGCCACAGATACGCAGTATTTT
CASSLGATDTQYF
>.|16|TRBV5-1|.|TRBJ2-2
TGCGCCAGCAGCCCAGGACGGTCAAAGAACACCGGGGAGCTGTTTTTT
CASSPGRSKNTGELFF
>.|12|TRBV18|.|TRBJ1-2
TGTGCCAGCTCACCAGGGGGCTATGGCTACACCTTC
CASSPGGYGYTF
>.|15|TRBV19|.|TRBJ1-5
TGTGCCAGTAGTATCGCCACGAGGGGAGGACAGCCCCAGCATTTT
CASSIATRGGQPQHF
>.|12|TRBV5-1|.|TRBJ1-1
TGCGCCAGCAGCCTCTCGACACATGAAGCTTTCTTT
CASSLSTHEAFF
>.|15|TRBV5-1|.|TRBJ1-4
TGCGCCAGCAGCCCACTGACAGGCTTTAATGAAAAACTGTTTTTT
CASSPLTGFNEKLFF
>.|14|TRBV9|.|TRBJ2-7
TGTGCCAGCAGCGTAGCGTCAGGAGGAATCGAGCAGTACTTC
CASSVASGGIEQYF
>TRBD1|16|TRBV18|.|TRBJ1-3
TGTGCCAGCTCACTAGGGACAGGGGCCTCTGGAAACACCATATATTTT
CASSLGTGASGNTIYF
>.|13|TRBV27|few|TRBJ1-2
TGTGCCAGCAGTCTAGGCAGGGGACATGGCTACACCTTC
CASSLGRGHGYTF
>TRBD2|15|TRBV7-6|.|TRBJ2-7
TGTGCCAGCAGCTTAGTAGCGGGAGTATTTGGGGAGCAGTACTTC
CASSLVAGVFGEQYF
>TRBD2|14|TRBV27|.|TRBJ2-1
TGTGCCAGCAGTAGGGTAGCGGGAGACAATGAGCAGTTCTTC
CASSRVAGDNEQFF
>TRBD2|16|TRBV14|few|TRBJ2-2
TGTGCCAGCAGCCACCGGACTAGCGGGAGAACCGGGGAGCTGTTTTTT
CASSHRTSGRTGELFF
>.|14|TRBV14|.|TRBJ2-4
TGTGCCACCAGCGAAGGAGGGGGCCTGAACATTCAGTACTTC
CATSEGGGLNIQYF
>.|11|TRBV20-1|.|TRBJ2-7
TGCAGTGCTAGAGATGGCATCGGGCAGTACTTC
CSARDGIGQYF
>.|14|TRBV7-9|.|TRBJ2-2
TGTGCCAGCAGCTTAGAAACAGGGACCGGGGAGCTGTTTTTT
CASSLETGTGELFF
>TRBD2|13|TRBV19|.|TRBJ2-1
TGTGCCAGTAATGAGATAGCGGGAGGCCGCATCTTCTTC
CASNEIAGGRIFF
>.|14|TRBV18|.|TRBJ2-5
TGTGCCAGCTCACGCCCCGCGGAAGGAGAGACCCAGTACTTC
CASSRPAEGETQYF
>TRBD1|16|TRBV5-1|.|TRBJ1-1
TGCGCCAGCAGCTTACCCCAGACAGGGGGGGGCACTGAAGCTTTCTTT
CASSLPQTGGGTEAFF
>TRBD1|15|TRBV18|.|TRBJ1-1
TGTGCCAGCTCACCCTATACAGGGGTAAAGACTGAAGCTTTCTTT
CASSPYTGVKTEAFF
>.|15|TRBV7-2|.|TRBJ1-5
TGTGCCAGCAGCTTATTGGGCAGGGACGATCAGCCCCAGCATTTT
CASSLLGRDDQPQHF
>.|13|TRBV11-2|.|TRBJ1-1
TGTGCCAGCAGCACCCGGGGGGACACTGAAGCTTTCTTT
CASSTRGDTEAFF
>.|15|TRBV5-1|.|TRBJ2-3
TGCGCCAGCAGCTTGGTAGGCTCTAGCACAGATACGCAGTATTTT
CASSLVGSSTDTQYF
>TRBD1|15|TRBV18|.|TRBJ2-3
TGTGCCAGCTCACACCGGGACAGGGTCACAGATACGCAGTATTTT
CASSHRDRVTDTQYF
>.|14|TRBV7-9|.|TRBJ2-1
TGTGCCAGCAGCTTGGGGAGGATGGTCAATGAGCAGTTCTTC
CASSLGRMVNEQFF
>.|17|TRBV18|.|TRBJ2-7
TGTGCCAGCTCACCACCCAATACAGGTACAGGTTCCTACGAGCAGTACTTC
CASSPPNTGTGSYEQYF
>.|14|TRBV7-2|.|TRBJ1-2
TGTGCCACCACCCGAGAGGCGGGGGGCTATGGCTACACCTTC
CATTREAGGYGYTF
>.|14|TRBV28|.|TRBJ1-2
TGTGCCAGCAGTTTTGAAGGGCCAGTCGATGGCTACACCTTC
CASSFEGPVDGYTF
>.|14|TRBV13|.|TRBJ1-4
TGTGCCAGCAGCTCCCGAGGGGCTAATGAAAAACTGTTTTTT
CASSSRGANEKLFF
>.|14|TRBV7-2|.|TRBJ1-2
TGTGCCAGCAGCTTACATCGCAGTAACTATGGCTACACCTTC
CASSLHRSNYGYTF
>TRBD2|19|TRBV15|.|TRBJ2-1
TGTGCCACCAGCAGAGAACTAGCGGGAGCGGTGGGGTCCTACAATGAGCAGTTCTTC
CATSRELAGAVGSYNEQFF
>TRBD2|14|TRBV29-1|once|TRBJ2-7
TGCAGCGTTGAAGCTACTAGCGGTCCCGGGGAGCAGTACTTC
CSVEATSGPGEQYF
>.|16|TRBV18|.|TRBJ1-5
TGTGCCAGCTCGCAAATGACGGTCTATAGCAATCAGCCCCAGCATTTT
CASSQMTVYSNQPQHF
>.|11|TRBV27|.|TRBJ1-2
TGTGCCAGCAGTTTGGGGGGGCGCTTCACCTTC
CASSLGGRFTF
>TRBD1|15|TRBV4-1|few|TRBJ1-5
TGCGCCAGCAGCAGCAGCCGGGACAGGGGTCAGCCCCAGCATTTT
CASSSSRDRGQPQHF
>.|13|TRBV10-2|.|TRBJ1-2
TGCGCCAGCAACCACCGGGAGAACAATGGCTACACCTTC
CASNHRENNGYTF
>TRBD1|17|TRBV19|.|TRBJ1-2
TGTGCCAGTAGTGACCGGGACAGGGTGAAATTTGGGTATGGCTACACCTTC
CASSDRDRVKFGYGYTF
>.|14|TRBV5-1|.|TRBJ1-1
TGCGCCAGCAGCTTGGGGGATTTAAACACTGAAGCTTTCTTT
CASSLGDLNTEAFF
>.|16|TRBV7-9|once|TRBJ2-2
TGTGCCAGCAGCCCAGGTTTGGGGTTTTACACCGGGGAGCTGTTTTTT
CASSPGLGFYTGELFF
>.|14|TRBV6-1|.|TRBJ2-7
TGTGCCAGCAGTGGACGGGGCACAACCTACGAGCAGTACTTC
CASSGRGTTYEQYF
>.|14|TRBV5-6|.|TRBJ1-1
TGTGCCAGCAGCTATCGGACAGTAAACACTGAAGCTTTCTTT
CASSYRTVNTEAFF